Below are 21 T cell receptor beta chains sequenced from a single sample in a study of blood T cell repertoires in COVID-19. The data were produced by immunoSEQ multiplex PCR, yet TCRdb's version contains in-frame clones alone and is incomplete. The table has about 160,000 clones, around four fifths seen once; the top ten hold about 8%. The sample comprised PBMCs or T cells enriched from blood (not recorded which). The origin of the receptors is a woman aged 45-65 years who had recovered from COVID-19.

In this sample, this clone turned up once. CDR3 residues: CASSYMGQNYEQYF. The CDR3 DNA follows: TGTGCCAGCAGTTACATGGGACAGAACTACGAGCAGTACTTC. The J gene is TRBJ2-7, the V gene TRBV6-2 or TRBV6-3, with 7 bases matching TRBD1. Germline V gives CDR1 MNHEY, CDR2 SVGEGT. V trimming: 2 bases; J trimming: 3 bases; junction bases outside the gene matches: 4. CDR3 length: 14 amino acids.

CDR3 in amino acids: CASSMTETSYEQYF. CDR3 DNA sequence: TGTGCCAGCAGCATGACAGAGACCTCCTACGAGCAGTACTTC. This chain joins TRBV7-9 and TRBJ2-7, with TRBD1 as a possible D gene (5 bases). The CDR3 has 14 amino acids. V was pared by 5 bases and J by 0 bases, with 11 bases between. Germline loops: CDR1 SEHNR, CDR2 FQNEAQ (reference sequence).

This clone was found once. This chain uses TRBV5-4 with TRBJ1-3; 8 positions agree with TRBD1. With 4 bases clipped from V and 0 bases from J, the junction kept 9 bases outside the gene matches. Germline V lookup: CDR1 SGHNT, CDR2 YYREEE (reference sequence). This CDR3 region has 17 residues. This CDR3 reads CASSIGQGRFSGNTIYF. CDR3 DNA sequence: TGTGCCAGCAGCATCGGACAGGGCCGCTTCTCTGGAAACACCATATATTTT.

V and J are TRBV12-3 or TRBV12-4 and TRBJ2-1; maybe TRBD1 (6 bases). Trimming took off 7 bases at V and 5 bases at J, with 12 bases between the two ends. The CDR3 consists of 13 residues. CDR3: CASKRDTNNEQFF. Written as DNA, the CDR3 is TGTGCCAGCAAACGGGACACCAACAATGAGCAGTTCTTC.

Worth noting for this clone: A read error may account for a junction end that differs from germline. V and J are TRBV2 and TRBJ2-7; D gene ambiguous. The CDR3 consists of 11 residues. Germline CDR1 is SNHLY and CDR2 is FYNNEI. CDR3 sequence: CASSGVGPLLF. In DNA form, the CDR3 reads TGTGCCAGCAGCGGTGTTGGGCCCCTGCTCTTC. Variable domain in full (rest from reference TRBV2 and TRBJ2-7): EPEVTQTPSHQVTQMGQEVILRCVPISNHLYFYWYRQILGQKVEFLVSFYNNEISEKSEIFDDQFSVERPDGSNFTLKIRSTKLEDSAMYFCASSGVGPLLFGPGTRLTVT.

This CDR3 reads CASSIDPGTTTEQFF. The CDR3 bases are TGTGCCAGTAGTATAGACCCCGGGACTACCACTGAGCAGTTCTTC. The genes are TRBV19 and TRBJ2-1, with 7 bases identical to TRBD2. Trimming took 0 bases from V and 9 from J; bases not matched to a gene: 8. This CDR3 is 15 amino acids long. Germline assignment: CDR1 LNHDA and CDR2 SQIVND (reference sequence).

The CDR3 DNA sequence: TGTGCCAGCCGGGGACTAGCGGGAGAGACCTACGAGCAGTACTTC. Protein sequence: CASRGLAGETYEQYF. This rearrangement joins TRBV19 to TRBJ2-7; 14 bases agree with TRBD2. The CDR3 runs to 15 residues. Trimming at V came to 9 bases and at J to 2 bases, leaving 6 bases not matched to a gene. Germline values: CDR1 LNHDA, CDR2 SQIVND (reference sequence). Together with reference TRBV19 and TRBJ2-7, the CDR3 gives the full variable domain: DGGITQSPKYLFRKEGQNVTLSCEQNLNHDAMYWYRQDPGQGLRLIYYSQIVNDFQKGDIAEGYSVSREKKESFPLTVTSAQKNPTAFYLCASRGLAGETYEQYFGPGTRLTVT.

This chain connects TRBV18 to TRBJ2-7, with 7 bases fitting TRBD1. The CDR3 consists of 17 residues. The junction had 13 bases not matched to a gene; V was cut back by 5 bases and J by 0 bases. Germline-derived CDR1 and CDR2 are KGHSH and LQKENI. This chain's CDR3 is CASSEYVGGPSSYEQYF. The CDR3 DNA is TGTGCCAGCTCAGAATACGTAGGGGGCCCGAGCTCCTACGAGCAGTACTTC.

The chain has TRBV7-9 and TRBJ1-4; TRBD1 is a possible D gene (5 bases). V lost 5 bases, J lost 7 bases, and 14 bases lay in between. This CDR3 has 14 residues. Germline V gene sequence: CDR1 SEHNR, CDR2 FQNEAQ (reference sequence). This chain's CDR3 is CASSGAMVGEKLFF. The CDR3 DNA reads TGTGCCAGCAGCGGGGCGATGGTCGGTGAAAAACTGTTTTTT.

The chain has TRBV4-3 and TRBJ2-6; 8 bases are a match to TRBD1. Germline CDR1 LGHNA, CDR2 YSLEER. The ends lost 4 bases at V and 2 bases at J; junction bases unmatched: 7. CDR3 length: 17 amino acids. CDR3 amino acids: CASSREPDRAGANVLTF. The CDR3 bases are TGCGCCAGCAGCCGGGAACCGGACAGGGCTGGGGCCAACGTCCTGACTTTC.

This clone showed up just a few times. The gene calls are TRBV3-1 (or the pseudogene TRBV3-2) and TRBJ1-2, with 8 bases lining up with TRBD1. Germline CDR1 LGHDT, CDR2 YNNKEL (reference sequence). The V segment lost 3 bases and the J segment 5 bases; nucleotides outside the gene matches: 11. CDR3 length equals 16 residues. CDR3: CASSQDTGTGGYGYTF. The CDR3 DNA sequence: TGTGCCAGCAGCCAGGACACAGGGACAGGAGGGTATGGCTACACCTTC.

A few counts support this clone. The V call is TRBV14, the J call TRBJ2-2, with 7 bases identical to TRBD1. The CDR3 spans 17 residues. In germline, CDR1 is SGHDN, CDR2 FVKESK. Unmatched junction bases numbered 14, after V lost 5 bases and J lost 5 bases. Here the CDR3 reads CASSTGARGRGTGELFF. DNA for the CDR3: TGTGCCAGCAGCACTGGGGCGAGGGGGCGAGGAACCGGGGAGCTGTTTTTT. Filled out from reference TRBV14 and TRBJ2-2, the complete variable domain reads EAGVTQFPSHSVIEKGQTVTLRCDPISGHDNLYWYRRVMGKEIKFLLHFVKESKQDESGMPNNRFLAERTGGTYSTLKVQPAELEDSGVYFCASSTGARGRGTGELFFGEGSRLTVL.

This chain joins TRBV5-1 and TRBJ2-1; 15 nucleotides align to TRBD2. CDR1 is SGHRS, CDR2 YFSETQ, per germline. The ends lost 0 bases at V and 4 bases at J; junction bases unmatched: 2. The CDR3 spans 17 residues. CDR3 residues: CASSLEGLAGGYNEQFF. The CDR3 DNA reads as TGCGCCAGCAGCTTGGAGGGACTAGCGGGAGGTTACAATGAGCAGTTCTTC. Full variable domain (rest looked up from reference TRBV5-1 and TRBJ2-1): KAGVTQTPRYLIKTRGQQVTLSCSPISGHRSVSWYQQTPGQGLQFLFEYFSETQRNKGNFPGRFSGRQFSNSRSEMNVSTLELGDSALYLCASSLEGLAGGYNEQFFGPGTRLTVL.

J is TRBJ2-7 and V is TRBV28; 10 bases agree with TRBD2. The CDR3 consists of 14 residues. CDR1 is MDHEN, CDR2 SYDVKM, per germline. V gave up 6 bases and J gave up 3 bases; unmatched junction bases: 5. CDR3 bases: TGTGCCAGCAGAAGACTAGCGGGTAGCTACGAGCAGTACTTC. It is translated as CASRRLAGSYEQYF.

V is TRBV4-2 and J is TRBJ2-7; 7 nucleotides align to TRBD2. The V segment lost 0 bases and the J segment 4 bases; nucleotides outside the gene matches: 6. This CDR3 has 15 residues. In germline, CDR1 is LGHNA, CDR2 YNFKEQ. CDR3 bases: TGTGCCAGCAGCCAAGATCTGGGGAGGGTTTACGAGCAGTACTTC. This encodes CASSQDLGRVYEQYF.

This chain uses TRBV10-1 with TRBJ1-4; no reliable D call. V was trimmed by 2 bases and J by 2 bases, leaving 15 bases between them. The CDR3 is 17 amino acids. Germline CDR1 reads WNHNN; CDR2 reads SYGVQD (reference sequence). In DNA, the CDR3 is TGCGCCAGCAGTGAGAGTGTGGCAGGCCGGACTAATGAAAAACTGTTTTTT. Translated, it gives CASSESVAGRTNEKLFF.

V gene TRBV10-1 combines with J gene TRBJ1-6, with 7 nucleotides matching TRBD1. V trimming: 5 bases; J trimming: 6 bases; junction bases outside the gene matches: 10. The CDR3 consists of 16 residues. The germline gives CDR1 WNHNN, CDR2 SYGVQD (reference sequence). CDR3 coding DNA: TGCGCCAGCAGTCACTCAGCCGACAGGGCTAATTCACCCCTCCACTTT. This gives the protein CASSHSADRANSPLHF.

The genes are TRBV7-2 and TRBJ1-6; possibly TRBD1 for D (6 bases). Trimming removed 6 bases from V and 4 bases from J, with 16 bases in between. Germline lookup yields CDR1 SGHTA and CDR2 FQGNSA. The CDR3 covers 16 residues. The CDR3 sequence is CASRSGTSQYNSPLHF. The CDR3 DNA is TGTGCCAGCAGGAGCGGGACATCCCAATATAATTCACCCCTCCACTTT.

The chain joins TRBV2 to TRBJ2-5; the match to TRBD1 covers 7 bases. The CDR3 covers 12 residues. V gave up 10 bases and J gave up 5 bases; unmatched junction bases: 7. Germline lookup yields CDR1 SNHLY and CDR2 FYNNEI. The DNA of the CDR3 is TGTGCCAACAAGACAGGGTCTGAGACCCAGTACTTC. Amino acids: CANKTGSETQYF. Variable domain in full (rest from reference TRBV2 and TRBJ2-5): EPEVTQTPSHQVTQMGQEVILRCVPISNHLYFYWYRQILGQKVEFLVSFYNNEISEKSEIFDDQFSVERPDGSNFTLKIRSTKLEDSAMYFCANKTGSETQYFGPGTRLLVL.

V and J are TRBV27 and TRBJ1-2; D remains ambiguous. The CDR3 has 17 residues. Germline V gene lookup returns CDR1 MNHEY and CDR2 SMNVEV (reference sequence). Trimming shortened V by 2 bases and J by 0 bases, and 16 bases separated the two germline ends. The CDR3 coding sequence is TGTGCCAGCAGTTTAAGGTACTATGAGAGCGCTAACTATGGCTACACCTTC. Its protein product is CASSLRYYESANYGYTF.

This clone has more than one count but fewer than ten. This chain connects TRBV6-5 to TRBJ1-1; D not resolved. Germline CDR1 reads MNHEY; CDR2 reads SVGAGI. V lost 3 bases and J 0 bases, leaving 8 bases between the germline ends. The CDR3 runs to 14 residues. The CDR3 DNA reads TGTGCCAGCAGTTATAACTTCATGAACACTGAAGCTTTCTTT. Protein sequence: CASSYNFMNTEAFF.